Here is one T cell receptor (beta chain) with its context. Its antigen is unidentified. These data originate in a study of radiation and T cells in renal cell carcinoma. Background on the study: Nephrectomy followed 15 Gy stereotactic body radiation by 4 weeks. Whole-study results and caveats: In blood, top tumor clones expanded by 2 weeks, shrinking by 4. Without pretreatment biopsies, baseline tumor clonotype presence was undetermined.

Repertoires were generated with immunoSEQ multiplex PCR, while TCRdb's copy carries only in-frame clones and drops some. The sample shows just over 150,000 clones, over 80% of them seen only once. Time point meaning: blood 2 weeks post-SBRT. Regarding treatment: 15 Gy SBRT to primary tumor, nephrectomy 4 weeks later. The tumor was a clear cell renal cell carcinoma. Trimming stripped 3 bases from V and 6 bases from J, with 8 bases between. The CDR3 is 12 amino acids. Germline-derived CDR1 and CDR2 are SEHNR and FQNEAQ (reference sequence). This rearrangement joins TRBV7-9 to TRBJ1-1; D gene unclear. Material: blood, obtained from a patient whose treatment included radiotherapy and nephrectomy. The clonotype was recovered from a woman in her forties or fifties with renal cell carcinoma. CDR3 residues: CASSFERAEAFF. The CDR3 DNA sequence: TGTGCCAGCAGCTTTGAGCGGGCTGAAGCTTTCTTT.